The entry below describes one T cell receptor (beta chain). This entry comes from a study of shared clonotypes between healthy human individuals. Produced via immunoSEQ multiplex PCR; TCRdb's table is partial and in-frame only. The sample includes around 510,000 clones, around 81% of them seen just once. The CDR3 is 14 amino acids. V was trimmed by 6 bases and J by 4 bases, leaving 14 bases between them. Germline-derived CDR1 and CDR2 are SGDLS and YYNGEE. The V call is TRBV9, the J call TRBJ2-1; D perhaps matches TRBD1 (6 bases). Input material: PBMCs. The source of this sequence is a woman in her 40s in good health. Some clones in this sample may be carry-over from other donors' samples. The CDR3 sequence is CASNTGPAYNEQFF. CDR3 sequence (DNA): TGTGCCAGCAACACAGGGCCCGCTTACAATGAGCAGTTCTTC.